These T cell receptor beta chains were read from a single sample in a study of blood T cell repertoires in COVID-19. The table came from immunoSEQ multiplex PCR; TCRdb's copy has only in-frame clones and leaves some out. The data hold around 250,000 clones, with 85% observed a single time. The sequenced sample was PBMCs or T cells enriched from blood (not recorded which). These receptor sequences come from a woman aged 50 to 60 with acute COVID-19. Both conserved end residues are part of each CDR3. The D gene is left open where the match is weak. Clone size is not always given. Where it is, it says once, few, many or a class for expanded clones.

D gene	J gene	V gene	clone size	CDR3 DNA	CDR3 protein
.	TRBJ2-7	TRBV30	.	TGTGCCTGGAGTGGCGGAGTCTCCTACGAGCAGTACTTC	CAWSGGVSYEQYF
TRBD1	TRBJ1-1	TRBV7-8	once	TGTGCCAGCAGCACCGGGACAGACCACACTGAAGCTTTCTTT	CASSTGTDHTEAFF
TRBD1	TRBJ1-1	TRBV15	.	TGTGCCACCAGCACCCAAACAGGGGGCGGTGGTACTGAAGCTTTCTTT	CATSTQTGGGGTEAFF
.	TRBJ1-6	TRBV28	.	TGTGCCAGCAGCCCCGCCAGTCAGGATGATTCACCCCTCCACTTT	CASSPASQDDSPLHF
.	TRBJ2-3	TRBV6-2/TRBV6-3	many	TGTGCCAGCAGTTACTCGCAAGGGGCTAGCACAGATACGCAGTATTTT	CASSYSQGASTDTQYF
TRBD1	TRBJ2-3	TRBV5-1	.	TGCGCCAGCAGCTTGGGCAAAGGTGCAGGGGGTTCGGATACGCAGTATTTT	CASSLGKGAGGSDTQYF
TRBD1	TRBJ2-2	TRBV18	.	TGTGCCAGCTCACTCAGACAGGGGGTGAACACCGGGGAGCTGTTTTTT	CASSLRQGVNTGELFF
TRBD1	TRBJ2-3	TRBV19	.	TGTGCCAGTAGGCCCGGGACAGCCACAGATACGCAGTATTTT	CASRPGTATDTQYF
.	TRBJ1-1	TRBV29-1	.	TGCAGCGCCCTTGAACAGGGTTTGAACACTGAAGCTTTCTTT	CSALEQGLNTEAFF
.	TRBJ1-1	TRBV15	.	TGTGCCACCAGCAGCCCCCTCAGGGTTTCGAACACTGAAGCTTTCTTT	CATSSPLRVSNTEAFF
.	TRBJ2-5	TRBV12-3/TRBV12-4	.	TGTGCCAGCAGTCGGGCAGGGGAGACCCAGTACTTC	CASSRAGETQYF
.	TRBJ1-1	TRBV9	.	TGTGCCAGCAGCCAGGAAGGGGTTAACACTGAAGCTTTCTTT	CASSQEGVNTEAFF
TRBD1	TRBJ1-1	TRBV18	.	TGTGCCAGCTCACCGCGAGTTTCTAACCGGGACAGAACCACTGAAGCTTTCTTT	CASSPRVSNRDRTTEAFF
.	TRBJ1-2	TRBV15	.	TGTGCCACCAGCAGAGATAAAACGGGAAACTATGGCTACACCTTC	CATSRDKTGNYGYTF
TRBD1	TRBJ2-7	TRBV7-8	.	TGTGCCAGCAGCCCTACGGACAGGGCCTACGAGCAGTACTTC	CASSPTDRAYEQYF
TRBD1	TRBJ1-1	TRBV7-8	once	TGTGCCAGCAGCCAGGGACAGCAGAACACTGAAGCTTTCTTT	CASSQGQQNTEAFF